This passage covers 25 T cell receptor beta chains from one sample sequenced in a study of blood T cell repertoires in COVID-19. Assay used: immunoSEQ multiplex PCR; TCRdb lists only in-frame clones, some missing. The repertoire holds about 200,000 clones, with 80% to 90% as singletons. The sequenced material came from peripheral blood. The receptors were gathered from a human donor with active or convalescent COVID-19. The donor label of this sample is uncertain.

The CDR3 here is CASSFISASGSQETQYF. The CDR3 region has the DNA TGTGCCAGCAGTTTTATTAGCGCTAGCGGGAGCCAAGAGACCCAGTACTTC. V is TRBV28 and J is TRBJ2-5; 10 bases are shared with TRBD2. Germline V gene data show CDR1 as MDHEN and CDR2 as SYDVKM. The CDR3 is made up of 17 amino acids. V dropped 3 bases and J dropped 1; count of bases not matched to a gene: 8.

The chain has TRBV7-2 and TRBJ2-7; no reliable D call. Germline lookup yields CDR1 SGHTA and CDR2 FQGNSA. The CDR3 sequence is 11 residues long. V lost 5 bases and J 3 bases, leaving 5 bases between the germline ends. CDR3 amino acids: CASSRYYEQYF. The CDR3 bases are TGTGCCAGCAGCCGGTACTACGAGCAGTACTTC.

V is TRBV10-3 and J is TRBJ2-7, with TRBD1 matching 7 bases. CDR1 ENHRY and CDR2 SYGVKD come from the germline V gene. CDR3 length: 14 amino acids. J gave up 1 base and V 3 bases, and 3 bases lay outside the gene matches. The CDR3, as DNA: TGTGCCATCAGTGAAGGCAGGGGGTCCTACGAGCAGTACTTC. Translation gives CAISEGRGSYEQYF.

On this clone itself: Other DNA sequences in this specimen translate into the identical CDR3. The chain links TRBV18 to TRBJ2-5; D gene ambiguous. Germline V gene lookup returns CDR1 KGHSH and CDR2 LQKENI. V dropped 2 bases and J dropped 2 bases, with 6 bases sitting between them. This CDR3 spans 13 amino acids. The CDR3 loop is CASSPGQQETQYF. DNA of the CDR3: TGTGCCAGCTCACCAGGGCAGCAAGAGACCCAGTACTTC.

A single count supports this clone. The chain combines TRBV7-9 with TRBJ1-4; perhaps TRBD1 as D (6 bases). Germline V gene lookup returns CDR1 SEHNR and CDR2 FQNEAQ (reference sequence). The V and J ends lost 2 bases and 0 bases respectively, with 10 bases between them. This CDR3 is 16 amino acids long. The CDR3 bases are TGTGCCAGCAGCTTACGGGGGGGCGCAACTAATGAAAAACTGTTTTTT. Amino acid sequence: CASSLRGGATNEKLFF.

CDR3 sequence reads: CASSWSGLTDTQYF. For the CDR3, the DNA is TGCGCCAGCAGTTGGTCAGGCTTGACAGATACGCAGTATTTT. This chain uses TRBV5-1 with TRBJ2-3; no definite D call. Germline V gene data show CDR1 as SGHRS and CDR2 as YFSETQ. V dropped 5 bases and J dropped 3 bases, with 13 bases sitting between them. The CDR3 is made up of 14 amino acids. Complete variable domain (other parts from reference TRBV5-1 and TRBJ2-3): KAGVTQTPRYLIKTRGQQVTLSCSPISGHRSVSWYQQTPGQGLQFLFEYFSETQRNKGNFPGRFSGRQFSNSRSEMNVSTLELGDSALYLCASSWSGLTDTQYFGPGTRLTVL.

The rearrangement uses TRBV4-3 and TRBJ2-3; a possible D gene is TRBD2 (6 bases). Germline V lookup: CDR1 LGHNA, CDR2 YSLEER. V was shortened by 0 bases and J by 4 bases, with 14 bases between the two germline ends. The CDR3 is 16 amino acids. The CDR3 DNA reads as TGCGCCAGCAGCCAAGAGGACCGGGGGATCGCAGATACGCAGTATTTT. Translating it yields CASSQEDRGIADTQYF.

The chain joins TRBV18 to TRBJ1-6; D unclear. Looked up from germline, CDR1 is KGHSH and CDR2 is LQKENI. Between the trimmed V and J ends, which lost 6 bases and 0 bases, there was a span of 9 bases. The CDR3 is 15 residues long. CDR3: CASSSESSYNSPLHF. The CDR3 DNA sequence: TGTGCCAGCTCGAGCGAGAGCTCCTATAATTCACCCCTCCACTTT.

This clone has just one count. The chain couples TRBV11-2 to TRBJ2-7, with 7 bases fitting TRBD1. The V gene end was trimmed by 1 base and the J gene end by 3 bases; junction bases not matched to a gene: 9. This CDR3 is built from 16 residues. Germline lookup yields CDR1 SGHAT and CDR2 FQNNGV. The CDR3 DNA reads TGTGCCAGCAGCTTAGCCCAGACAGGGCACTTCTACGAGCAGTACTTC. The encoded protein is CASSLAQTGHFYEQYF.

This chain uses TRBV6-5 with TRBJ2-5; TRBD1 aligns across 9 bases. Germline CDR1 and CDR2: MNHEY and SVGAGI. The CDR3 is 14 residues long. V was clipped by 0 bases and J by 7 bases; unmatched bases: 3. The CDR3 sequence: CASSYSMTGGTQYF. CDR3 nucleotide sequence: TGTGCCAGCAGTTACTCGATGACAGGGGGGACCCAGTACTTC.

V usage is TRBV5-4 and J usage is TRBJ2-1, with 10 bases fitting TRBD1. In germline, CDR1 is SGHNT, CDR2 YYREEE (reference sequence). The CDR3 is 15 amino acids. V was pared by 4 bases and J by 4 bases, with 5 bases of the junction left unmatched. In DNA form, the CDR3 reads TGTGCCAGCAGCCGAGACAGGGGGCCTTACAATGAGCAGTTCTTC. Encoded protein: CASSRDRGPYNEQFF.

Only one count was recorded for this clone. V gene TRBV6-5 combines with J gene TRBJ1-2, with 7 bases matching TRBD1. The V and J ends lost 2 bases and 2 bases, in that order; junction bases with no gene match: 5. Germline lookup yields CDR1 MNHEY and CDR2 SVGAGI. There are 15 residues in the CDR3. Here the CDR3 reads CASSYRGLSNYGYTF. CDR3 DNA: TGTGCCAGCAGTTACAGGGGGCTTTCCAACTATGGCTACACCTTC.

This clone was recorded once. This chain uses TRBV6-2 or TRBV6-3 with TRBJ2-5; TRBD2 might be the D (6 bases). V was clipped by 4 bases and J by 2 bases, with 20 bases between them. Looked up from germline, CDR1 is MNHEY and CDR2 is SVGEGT. The CDR3 contains 17 residues. For the CDR3, the DNA is TGTGCCAGCAGTTCCTGGAGGGGAAAGACGAAACAAGAGACCCAGTACTTC. Translating gives CASSSWRGKTKQETQYF.

The V and J genes are TRBV24-1 and TRBJ2-1; D is possibly TRBD1 (6 bases). The CDR3 is 15 residues long. Per germline, CDR1 KGHDR and CDR2 SFDVKD. With 0 bases removed from V and 4 bases from J, the gap between germline ends came to 9 bases. In DNA, the CDR3 is TGTGCCACCAGTGATTTGTCACAGGGATACAATGAGCAGTTCTTC. Protein sequence: CATSDLSQGYNEQFF.

The chain employs TRBV7-9 and TRBJ2-1, with 10 bases identical to TRBD2. The CDR3 length is 16 residues. V shed 5 bases, J shed 9 bases, and the junction held 13 bases outside the gene matches. The germline V gene has CDR1 SEHNR and CDR2 FQNEAQ (reference sequence). The CDR3 sequence: CASSPKPGLAISEQFF. As DNA, the CDR3 is TGTGCCAGCAGCCCAAAACCGGGACTAGCGATTAGTGAGCAGTTCTTC.

The DNA for the CDR3 is TGTGCCAGCAACTGGGGGGGCCAAAATGAGCAGTTCTTC. It yields the protein CASNWGGQNEQFF. The gene calls are TRBV28 and TRBJ2-1, with a tentative D call TRBD2 (7 bases). CDR1 is MDHEN and CDR2 is SYDVKM in the germline V gene. CDR3 length: 13 residues. With 7 bases removed from V and 7 bases from J, the gap between germline ends came to 14 bases.

This rearrangement joins TRBV20-1 to TRBJ2-1; D not resolved. Trimming stripped 3 bases from V and 5 bases from J, with 5 bases between. The CDR3 spans 11 residues. The germline V gene encodes CDR1 DFQATT and CDR2 SNEGSKA (reference sequence). The CDR3 loop reads CSASGDNEQFF. The CDR3 nucleotides read TGCAGTGCTAGCGGAGACAATGAGCAGTTCTTC.

The chain recombines TRBV2 with TRBJ1-2; 7 nucleotides line up with TRBD1. The germline V gene has CDR1 SNHLY and CDR2 FYNNEI. The CDR3 contains 14 residues. After removal of 0 bases from V and 6 bases from J, the junction contained 4 bases not matched to a gene. The CDR3 bases are TGTGCCAGCAGTGAAGCGCGGCAGGGGGATGGCTACACCTTC. As protein: CASSEARQGDGYTF.

The chain links TRBV30 to TRBJ2-1, with a possible D match to TRBD2 (5 bases). Per germline, CDR1 GTSNPN and CDR2 SVGIG (reference sequence). The V end was cut by 1 base, the J end by 6 bases, with 10 bases between. The CDR3 runs 13 residues. CDR3 bases: TGTGCCTGGAGTGCCGGGAATGCCAATGAGCAGTTCTTC. Translated, it gives CAWSAGNANEQFF.

In this sample, this clone turned up a few times. V and J are TRBV7-6 and TRBJ2-1; D possibly corresponds to TRBD1 (6 bases). The V gene's germline CDR1 is SGHVS and CDR2 FNYEAQ. Trimming stripped 3 bases from V and 10 bases from J, with 16 bases between. This CDR3 has 14 amino acids. The CDR3 DNA follows: TGTGCCAGCAGCTTGGAACAGGGAAGTCGGGAGCAGTTCTTC. As protein: CASSLEQGSREQFF. The full variable domain, in which reference TRBV7-6 and TRBJ2-1 provide the parts outside the CDR3, is GAGVSQSPRYKVTKRGQDVALRCDPISGHVSLYWYRQALGQGPEFLTYFNYEAQQDKSGLPNDRFSAERPEGSISTLTIQRTEQRDSAMYRCASSLEQGSREQFFGPGTRLTVL.

This clone was observed a single time. The genes are TRBV7-9 and TRBJ2-1; D remains unclear. The CDR3 loop spans 14 amino acids. V lost 2 bases and J lost 11, with 16 bases in between. The germline CDR1 and CDR2 sequences are SEHNR and FQNEAQ (reference sequence). The CDR3, as DNA: TGTGCCAGCAGCTTACTAAGCTCCAAGCCGAAGCAGTTCTTC. As protein: CASSLLSSKPKQFF.

This chain joins TRBV12-2 and TRBJ1-4; the table's D call, TRBD1, was not checked against the DNA. TRBV12-2 is labeled a pseudogene. The CDR3 contains 15 residues. The CDR3 DNA sequence: TGTGCAAGTCGCTTAGTAGACAGGAAGGATGAAAAACTGTTTTTT. Encoded protein: CASRLVDRKDEKLFF.

The chain recombines TRBV10-2 with TRBJ1-1; possibly TRBD1 for D (6 bases). Germline CDR1 reads WSHSY; CDR2 reads SAAADI. V lost 7 bases and J lost 4, with 22 bases in between. This CDR3 region has 16 residues. The CDR3 DNA follows: TGCGCCAGCACAGCGGTGGGAAACAGGGAGGGCACTGAAGCTTTCTTT. As protein: CASTAVGNREGTEAFF.

This clone was recorded once. J is TRBJ2-7 and V is TRBV7-9; 8 bases agree with TRBD1. Germline CDR1 reads SEHNR; CDR2 reads FQNEAQ (reference sequence). This CDR3 comprises 15 residues. V was pared by 0 bases and J by 4 bases, with 5 bases of the junction left unmatched. The CDR3 region has the DNA TGTGCCAGCAGCTTAGCGCAGGGACAGGCTTACGAGCAGTACTTC. Its translation: CASSLAQGQAYEQYF.

The V call is TRBV7-9, the J call TRBJ1-2, with TRBD1 matching 9 bases. Germline V gives CDR1 SEHNR, CDR2 FQNEAQ (reference sequence). The length of the CDR3 is 17 residues. Unmatched junction bases numbered 16, after V lost 5 bases and J lost 6 bases. The CDR3 reads CASSPPTGGGNIDGYTF. The DNA of the CDR3 is TGTGCCAGCAGCCCTCCGACAGGGGGTGGCAATATTGATGGCTACACCTTC.